This TCR beta chain was captured in a study of shared clonotypes between healthy human individuals. Study at large: A couple of women and a few men aged 18 to 49 served as donors.

V lost 5 bases and J lost 3, with 11 bases in between. The CDR3 has 13 amino acids. Germline-derived CDR1 and CDR2 are SGHVS and FNYEAQ. Sequencing was at deep level. DNA from unsorted PBMC was sequenced on ten immunoSEQ deep assay plates. Original processing methods: Filtering of immunoSEQ junctional sequences could not match full-length read filtering. The table came from immunoSEQ multiplex PCR; TCRdb's copy has only in-frame clones and leaves some out. V and J calls plus clone size are reproduced from that table; the DNA served to infer D and trimming. This table holds about 480,000 clones, about 80% found once.

Sequenced: PBMCs. The receptor's source is a woman aged 40 to 50 in good health. Some clones in this sample may be carry-over from other donors' samples. The J gene is TRBJ2-7, the V gene TRBV7-6; the D gene could be TRBD1 or TRBD2 (5 bases each). The CDR3 region is CASSTGTYYEQYF. DNA of the CDR3: TGTGCCAGCAGCACCGGGACCTACTACGAGCAGTACTTC. Full variable domain (outside the CDR3, taken from reference TRBV7-6 and TRBJ2-7): GAGVSQSPRYKVTKRGQDVALRCDPISGHVSLYWYRQALGQGPEFLTYFNYEAQQDKSGLPNDRFSAERPEGSISTLTIQRTEQRDSAMYRCASSTGTYYEQYFGPGTRLTVT.